These 23 T cell receptor beta chains were all obtained from the same sample, sequenced in a study of graft-versus-host responses after intestinal transplantation. Measured with immunoSEQ multiplex PCR; TCRdb has only the in-frame clones, and not every one. The sample has approximately 90,000 clones; roughly 90% are singletons. Which antigens these TCRs recognize remains unknown. Sequencing used unstimulated CD8+ T cells sorted from spleen or lymph node cells, obtained before transplant. The receptor set was obtained from a human donor who was the organ donor for an intestinal transplant.

V and J are TRBV5-4 and TRBJ1-2; TRBD1 matches at 7 bases. V lost 2 bases, J lost 6 bases, and 10 bases stayed unmatched. CDR1 and CDR2 (germline): SGHNT, YYREEE (reference sequence). The CDR3 is made up of 15 amino acids. The CDR3 DNA is TGTGCCAGCAGCTTTCTTCAGGGGGACCGGGATGGCTACACCTTC. This sequence encodes CASSFLQGDRDGYTF. Looking up the rest from reference TRBV5-4 and TRBJ1-2 gives the full variable domain: ETGVTQSPTHLIKTRGQQVTLRCSSQSGHNTVSWYQQALGQGPQFIFQYYREEENGRGNFPPRFSGLQFPNYSSELNVNALELDDSALYLCASSFLQGDRDGYTFGSGTRLTVV.

The gene calls are TRBV4-1 and TRBJ1-1, with a tentative D call TRBD1 (5 bases). V was pared by 2 bases and J by 3 bases, with 13 bases between. CDR3 length equals 15 residues. The germline V gene has CDR1 MGHRA and CDR2 YSYEKL. The CDR3: CASSQNTGRHTEAFF. The CDR3 nucleotides read TGCGCCAGCAGCCAAAATACAGGACGCCACACTGAAGCTTTCTTT.

V usage is TRBV5-1 and J usage is TRBJ1-1; D possibly corresponds to TRBD1 (5 bases). There are 15 residues in the CDR3. The germline V gene encodes CDR1 SGHRS and CDR2 YFSETQ. The V end was cut by 0 bases, the J end by 0 bases, with 9 bases between. The CDR3 region is CASSLAGSMNTEAFF. As DNA, the CDR3 is TGCGCCAGCAGCTTGGCAGGGTCTATGAACACTGAAGCTTTCTTT.

The gene calls are TRBV11-2 and TRBJ1-1; D is unclear. The CDR3 has 13 amino acids. The germline V gene encodes CDR1 SGHAT and CDR2 FQNNGV. V lost 2 bases to trimming and J lost 5 bases, with 9 bases between them. DNA for the CDR3: TGTGCCAGCAGCTTATCACGGAGTACTGAAGCTTTCTTT. Encoded protein: CASSLSRSTEAFF. The whole variable domain, filled in from reference TRBV11-2 and TRBJ1-1, reads EAGVAQSPRYKIIEKRQSVAFWCNPISGHATLYWYQQILGQGPKLLIQFQNNGVVDDSQLPKDRFSAERLKGVDSTLKIQPAKLEDSAVYLCASSLSRSTEAFFGQGTRLTVV.

The V call is TRBV6-5, the J call TRBJ2-3; 8 bases are a match to TRBD2. CDR3 size: 15 residues. V was clipped by 4 bases and J by 7 bases; unmatched bases: 10. Germline V CDR1 and CDR2: MNHEY, SVGAGI. For the CDR3, the DNA is TGTGCCAGCAGTTGGGACCCGGGACTAGAAAATACGCAGTATTTT. This sequence encodes CASSWDPGLENTQYF.

This clone has only one observation. V usage is TRBV14 and J usage is TRBJ2-7; 9 nucleotides agree with TRBD1. With V trimmed by 3 bases and J by 4 bases, 4 bases remained unmatched. The CDR3 contains 14 residues. Germline CDR1 SGHDN, CDR2 FVKESK. The CDR3 loop is CASSHPGQGYEQYF. The DNA of the CDR3 is TGTGCCAGCAGCCATCCGGGACAGGGTTACGAGCAGTACTTC.

The V and J genes are TRBV4-1 and TRBJ2-5, with D hard to call. Germline V gives CDR1 MGHRA, CDR2 YSYEKL. CDR3 length equals 12 residues. Trimming removed 0 bases from V and 6 bases from J, with 5 bases in between. The CDR3 DNA reads TGCGCCAGCAGCCAAGATCACAAGACCCAGTACTTC. Translating gives CASSQDHKTQYF.

The gene calls are TRBV2 and TRBJ1-6; D unresolved. Between the trimmed V and J ends, which lost 5 bases and 10 bases, there was a span of 9 bases. Germline-derived CDR1 and CDR2 are SNHLY and FYNNEI. The length of the CDR3 is 12 residues. The CDR3 DNA is TGTGCCAGCAGTTTAAACTGGTCACCCCTCCACTTT. Translating gives CASSLNWSPLHF. Together with reference TRBV2 and TRBJ1-6, the CDR3 gives the full variable domain: EPEVTQTPSHQVTQMGQEVILRCVPISNHLYFYWYRQILGQKVEFLVSFYNNEISEKSEIFDDQFSVERPDGSNFTLKIRSTKLEDSAMYFCASSLNWSPLHFGNGTRLTVT.

A single count supports this clone. The J gene is TRBJ2-1, the V gene TRBV28; 11 bases map to TRBD2. The CDR3 length is 18 residues. Germline CDR1 is MDHEN and CDR2 is SYDVKM. The ends lost 2 bases at V and 4 bases at J; junction bases unmatched: 10. Written as DNA, the CDR3 is TGTGCCAGCAGTTTACCCTACACTAGCGGGGGACGTTACAATGAGCAGTTCTTC. Its translation is CASSLPYTSGGRYNEQFF. The full variable domain, in which reference TRBV28 and TRBJ2-1 provide the parts outside the CDR3, is DVKVTQSSRYLVKRTGEKVFLECVQDMDHENMFWYRQDPGLGLRLIYFSYDVKMKEKGDIPEGYSVSREKKERFSLILESASTNQTSMYLCASSLPYTSGGRYNEQFFGPGTRLTVL.

The J gene is TRBJ1-1, the V gene TRBV4-2; 7 positions agree with TRBD1. CDR3 length: 16 amino acids. Per the germline V gene, CDR1 is LGHNA and CDR2 is YNFKEQ. Trimming at V came to 1 base and at J to 5 bases, leaving 10 bases not matched to a gene. CDR3 loop: CASSQGIDRVETEAFF. In DNA, the CDR3 is TGTGCCAGCAGCCAAGGGATCGACAGGGTCGAAACTGAAGCTTTCTTT.

The chain employs TRBV4-2 and TRBJ2-5; 9 nucleotides line up with TRBD2. The V and J ends lost 0 bases and 2 bases, in that order; junction bases with no gene match: 4. From germline, CDR1 is LGHNA and CDR2 YNFKEQ. The CDR3 totals 16 residues. CDR3 residues: CASSQEKRGVQETQYF. Here the CDR3 DNA reads TGTGCCAGCAGCCAAGAAAAGCGGGGGGTGCAAGAGACCCAGTACTTC.

This clone was seen just once. The rearrangement uses TRBV27 and TRBJ1-5; unclear D gene. The CDR3 contains 14 residues. CDR1 is MNHEY, CDR2 SMNVEV, per germline (reference sequence). Trimming removed 9 bases from V and 1 base from J, with 13 bases in between. CDR3 nucleotide sequence: TGTGCCAGTAGCGCCGGGCTAAGCAATCAGCCCCAGCATTTT. Protein: CASSAGLSNQPQHF.

The V gene is TRBV7-9, the J gene TRBJ2-7; no clear D gene. Germline CDR1 and CDR2: SEHNR and FQNEAQ (reference sequence). V gave up 3 bases and J gave up 3 bases, with 9 bases separating them. CDR3 length: 13 residues. The CDR3 loop reads CASSFSMYYEQYF. CDR3 bases: TGTGCCAGCAGCTTTAGTATGTACTACGAGCAGTACTTC.

The chain recombines TRBV5-4 with TRBJ1-6, with TRBD1 matching over 7 bases. Unmatched junction bases numbered 6, after V lost 2 bases and J lost 7 bases. This CDR3 has 15 amino acids. The germline gives CDR1 SGHNT, CDR2 YYREEE (reference sequence). In nucleotides, the CDR3 is TGTGCCAGCAGCTTATCAGGGGGTCCGAATTCACCCCTCCACTTT. Translated, it gives CASSLSGGPNSPLHF.

The chain is built from TRBV7-2 and TRBJ1-1; D is unresolved. Per germline, CDR1 SGHTA and CDR2 FQGNSA. The CDR3 is made up of 15 amino acids. V gave up 4 bases and J gave up 5 bases, with 17 bases separating them. The CDR3 reads CASSSIGRGGTEAFF. The DNA for the CDR3 is TGTGCCAGCAGCTCCATAGGGAGAGGCGGTACTGAAGCTTTCTTT.

The chain recombines TRBV29-1 with TRBJ1-1; D gene ambiguous. The CDR3 extends over 12 amino acids. The germline V gene encodes CDR1 SQVTM and CDR2 ANQGSEA. The V gene lost 3 bases and the J gene lost 2 bases, with 7 bases spanning the gap. The CDR3 coding sequence is TGCAGCGTTGATCCTTCTAACACTGAAGCTTTCTTT. Translating it yields CSVDPSNTEAFF.

V usage is TRBV4-1 and J usage is TRBJ1-6; TRBD1 agrees at 7 bases. Trimming removed 3 bases from V and 4 bases from J; junction bases left unmatched: 9. Germline lookup yields CDR1 MGHRA and CDR2 YSYEKL. The CDR3 runs 17 residues. Written as DNA, the CDR3 is TGCGCCAGCAGCCAGTTACTGAAACAGGGGTATAATTCACCCCTCCACTTT. This encodes CASSQLLKQGYNSPLHF.

This clone was seen a single time. This chain links TRBV9 with TRBJ2-3; 8 bases align to TRBD1. Trimming removed 3 bases from V and 3 bases from J; junction bases left unmatched: 6. The CDR3 is 15 amino acids. The V gene's germline CDR1 is SGDLS and CDR2 YYNGEE. In DNA form, the CDR3 reads TGTGCCAGCAGCGGACCAGGGGGCCGGACAGATACGCAGTATTTT. It translates to CASSGPGGRTDTQYF.

V gene TRBV6-1 combines with J gene TRBJ2-2; 8 bases are a match to TRBD1. The length of the CDR3 is 14 residues. In germline, CDR1 is MNHNS, CDR2 SASEGT. The junction had 5 bases not matched to a gene; V was cut back by 6 bases and J by 5 bases. CDR3 DNA sequence: TGTGCCAGCAGGGCGGACAGGGTTACCGGGGAGCTGTTTTTT. This sequence encodes CASRADRVTGELFF.

This chain joins TRBV29-1 and TRBJ2-5, with 8 bases aligning to TRBD1. Trimming cost V 4 bases and J 4 bases; bases outside gene matches: 8. Germline V CDR1 and CDR2: SQVTM, ANQGSEA. The CDR3 runs 14 residues. The CDR3 nucleotides read TGCAGCGTTGCCGGTGGACAGGGCGGAGAGACCCAGTACTTC. Translating gives CSVAGGQGGETQYF.

This chain connects TRBV4-3 to TRBJ1-5; unclear D gene. The CDR3 totals 18 residues. Germline V gene data show CDR1 as LGHNA and CDR2 as YSLEER. V was cut by 0 bases and J by 6 bases, with 21 bases left in between. The CDR3 loop is CASSQDQGLGGVFQPQHF. CDR3 coding DNA: TGCGCCAGCAGCCAAGATCAAGGCCTCGGCGGGGTTTTTCAGCCCCAGCATTTT.

The V call is TRBV27, the J call TRBJ1-6; 7 nucleotides agree with TRBD1. The germline V gene has CDR1 MNHEY and CDR2 SMNVEV (reference sequence). This CDR3 is 15 amino acids long. Germline trimming cut 2 bases from V and 8 bases from J; bases unmatched to any gene: 6. Here the CDR3 DNA reads TGTGCCAGCAGTTTAATGGGGGACAGTTATTCACCCCTCCACTTT. Its translation: CASSLMGDSYSPLHF.

This chain uses TRBV13 with TRBJ2-5; 11 positions match TRBD2. V trimming: 6 bases; J trimming: 6 bases; junction bases outside the gene matches: 15. Germline CDR1 reads PRHDT; CDR2 reads FYEKMQ (reference sequence). The CDR3 is made up of 17 amino acids. The CDR3 region has the DNA TGTGCCAGCAGTTATAGCGGGGGGGCCTTTGTCGTGAAGACCCAGTACTTC. Residues: CASSYSGGAFVVKTQYF.